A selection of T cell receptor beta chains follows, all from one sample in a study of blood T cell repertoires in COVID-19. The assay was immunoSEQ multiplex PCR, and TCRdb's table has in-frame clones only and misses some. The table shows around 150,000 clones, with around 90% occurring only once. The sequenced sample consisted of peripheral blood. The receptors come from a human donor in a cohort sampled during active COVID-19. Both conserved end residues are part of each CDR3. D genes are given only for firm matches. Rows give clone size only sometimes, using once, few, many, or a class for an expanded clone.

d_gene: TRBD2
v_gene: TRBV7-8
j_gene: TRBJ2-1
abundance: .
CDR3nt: TGTGCCAGCAGCCCACTTCTAGCGGGAGTGGGGTCTGAGCAGTTCTTC
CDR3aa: CASSPLLAGVGSEQFF

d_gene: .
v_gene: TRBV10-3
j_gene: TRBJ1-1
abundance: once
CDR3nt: TGTGCCATCAGTGAGTCCGGTGAAGCTTTCTTT
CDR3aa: CAISESGEAFF

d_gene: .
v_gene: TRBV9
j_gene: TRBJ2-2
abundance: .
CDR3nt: TGTGCCAGCAGCGTAATTAGCGGCACCGGGGAGCTGTTTTTT
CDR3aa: CASSVISGTGELFF

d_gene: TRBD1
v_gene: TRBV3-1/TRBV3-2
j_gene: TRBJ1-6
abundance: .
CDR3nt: TGTGCCAGCAGTCAGGGGGCGCAGAATTCACCCCTCCACTTT
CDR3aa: CASSQGAQNSPLHF

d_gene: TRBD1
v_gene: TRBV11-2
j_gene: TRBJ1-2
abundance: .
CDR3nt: TGTGCCAGCAGCGACAGGGATAAAAACTATGGCTACACCTTC
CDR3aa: CASSDRDKNYGYTF

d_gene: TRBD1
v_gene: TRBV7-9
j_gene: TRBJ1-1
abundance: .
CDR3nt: TGTGCCAGCAGCTTGTCCCGGGACAGGGGCCAGAACACTGAAGCTTTCTTT
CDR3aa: CASSLSRDRGQNTEAFF

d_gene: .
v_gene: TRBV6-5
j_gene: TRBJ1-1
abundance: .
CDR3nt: TGTGCCAGCAGCCAAGCCCAAGTGGAAGCTTTCTTT
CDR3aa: CASSQAQVEAFF

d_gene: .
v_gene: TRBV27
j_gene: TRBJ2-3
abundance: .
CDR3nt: TGTGCCAGCAGTTTCGTAGGGGCCGGGACAGATACGCAGTATTTT
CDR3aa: CASSFVGAGTDTQYF

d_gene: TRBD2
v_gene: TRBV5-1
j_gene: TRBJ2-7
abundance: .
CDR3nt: TGCGCCAGCAGCCTATGGACTAGCGGGAGCCCCTACGAGCAGTACTTC
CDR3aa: CASSLWTSGSPYEQYF

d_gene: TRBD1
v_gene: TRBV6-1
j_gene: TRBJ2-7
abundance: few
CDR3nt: TGTGCCAGCAGTGAACAGACAGGGGATGTCTACGAGCAGTACTTC
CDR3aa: CASSEQTGDVYEQYF

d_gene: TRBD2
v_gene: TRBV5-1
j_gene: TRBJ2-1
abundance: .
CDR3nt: TGCGCCAGCAGCTTGGGGGGGGCTAGCGGGAGGAGGAATGAGCAGTTCTTC
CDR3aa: CASSLGGASGRRNEQFF

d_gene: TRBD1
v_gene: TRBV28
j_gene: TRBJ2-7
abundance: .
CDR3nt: TGTGCCAGCAGCCCAAAGGACAGGCGGGACGAGCAGTACTTC
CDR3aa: CASSPKDRRDEQYF

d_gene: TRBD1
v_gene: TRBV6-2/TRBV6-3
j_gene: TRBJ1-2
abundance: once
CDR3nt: TGTGCCAGCAGTCCAACAGGGGGCAACTATGGCTACACCTTC
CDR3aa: CASSPTGGNYGYTF

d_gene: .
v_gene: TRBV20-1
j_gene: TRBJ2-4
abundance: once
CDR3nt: TGCAGTGCTAGTGGGCCCTCTGGAAACATTCAGTACTTC
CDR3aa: CSASGPSGNIQYF

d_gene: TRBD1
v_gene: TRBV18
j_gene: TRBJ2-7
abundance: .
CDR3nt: TGTGCCAGCTCTCAAGACAGGGGGCCTGCCTACGAGCAGTACTTC
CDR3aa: CASSQDRGPAYEQYF

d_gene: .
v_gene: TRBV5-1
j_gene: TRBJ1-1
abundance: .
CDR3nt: TGCGCCAGCAGCACGCTCGGGGTAACCACTGAAGCTTTCTTT
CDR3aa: CASSTLGVTTEAFF

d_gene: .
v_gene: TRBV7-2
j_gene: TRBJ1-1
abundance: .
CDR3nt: TGTGCCAGCAGCTTAGCGACGGGCAAAAGGGGCACTGAAGCTTTCTTT
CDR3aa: CASSLATGKRGTEAFF

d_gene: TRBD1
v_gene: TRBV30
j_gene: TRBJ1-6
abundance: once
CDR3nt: TGTGCCTGGAGTGCGCGGGGGACAGGGATTAATTCACCCCTCCACTTT
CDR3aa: CAWSARGTGINSPLHF

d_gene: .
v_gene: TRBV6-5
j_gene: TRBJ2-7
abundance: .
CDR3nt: TGTGCCAGCGGGGGCCGGTGGGACCCCGCCTACGAGCAGTACTTC
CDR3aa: CASGGRWDPAYEQYF

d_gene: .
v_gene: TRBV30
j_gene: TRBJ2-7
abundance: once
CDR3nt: TGTGCCTGGGGACGGGGCGGGGACTCCTACGAGCAGTACTTC
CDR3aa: CAWGRGGDSYEQYF

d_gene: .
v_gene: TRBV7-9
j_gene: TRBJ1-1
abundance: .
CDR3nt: TGTGCCAGCAGCTTACTCCGGGTAGGGAACACTGAAGCTTTCTTT
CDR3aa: CASSLLRVGNTEAFF

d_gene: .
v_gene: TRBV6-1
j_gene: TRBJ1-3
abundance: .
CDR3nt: TGTGCCAGCAGTGAAGTCGCAGGGCCCGGAAACACCATATATTTT
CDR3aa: CASSEVAGPGNTIYF

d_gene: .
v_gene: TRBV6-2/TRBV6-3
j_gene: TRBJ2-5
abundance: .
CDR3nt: TGTGCCAGCAGTTACTCGACGGGATTTCCCCAAGAGACCCAGTACTTC
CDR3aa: CASSYSTGFPQETQYF

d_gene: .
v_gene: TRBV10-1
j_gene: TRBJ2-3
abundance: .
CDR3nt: TGCGCCAGCAGTGAGTTTAAGACAACCCTTAGCACAGATACGCAGTATTTT
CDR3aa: CASSEFKTTLSTDTQYF

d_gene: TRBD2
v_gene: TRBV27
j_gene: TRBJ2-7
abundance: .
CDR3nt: TGTGCCAGCAGTTTATCGAGGAGCGGGGGGCCCTATGCCTACGAGCAGTACTTC
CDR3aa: CASSLSRSGGPYAYEQYF

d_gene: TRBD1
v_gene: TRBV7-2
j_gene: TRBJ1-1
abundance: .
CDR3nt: TGTGCCAGCAGACTCACAGGGGTGGGGAACACTGAAGCTTTCTTT
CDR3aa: CASRLTGVGNTEAFF

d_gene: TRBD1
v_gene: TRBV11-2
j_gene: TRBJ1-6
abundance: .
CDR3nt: TGTGCCAGCCGGAGGACAGGGGGAAGGCGGGCCCTCCACTTT
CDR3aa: CASRRTGGRRALHF

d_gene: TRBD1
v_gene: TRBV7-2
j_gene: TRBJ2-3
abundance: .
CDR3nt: TGTGCCAGCAGCCCGGACAGGGGATTAGATACGCAGTATTTT
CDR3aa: CASSPDRGLDTQYF

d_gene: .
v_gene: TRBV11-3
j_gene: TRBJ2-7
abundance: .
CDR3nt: TGTGCCAGCAGCTTAGGCAGGTTTGGAAACGAGCAGTACTTC
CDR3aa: CASSLGRFGNEQYF

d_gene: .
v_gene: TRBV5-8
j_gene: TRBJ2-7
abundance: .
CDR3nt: TGTGCCAGCAGCCAGTCCGAGCAGTACTTC
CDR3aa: CASSQSEQYF

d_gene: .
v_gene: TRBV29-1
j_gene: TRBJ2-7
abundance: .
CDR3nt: TGCAGCGTTGAAACGGGGGTCTACGAGCAGTACTTC
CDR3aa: CSVETGVYEQYF

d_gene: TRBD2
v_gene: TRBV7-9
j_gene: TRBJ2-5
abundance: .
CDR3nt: TGTGCCAGCAGCTTACGGGGAGGGACGGAGACCCAGTACTTC
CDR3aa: CASSLRGGTETQYF

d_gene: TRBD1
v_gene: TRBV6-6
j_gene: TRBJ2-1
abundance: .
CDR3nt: TGTGCCAGCAGTAGGACAGGGGGCAGGTACAATGAGCAGTTCTTC
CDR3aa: CASSRTGGRYNEQFF

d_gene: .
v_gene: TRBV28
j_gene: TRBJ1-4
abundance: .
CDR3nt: TGTGCCAGCAGCGTACCAGGGGTCGGGGCGAGTAATGAAAAACTGTTTTTT
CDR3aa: CASSVPGVGASNEKLFF

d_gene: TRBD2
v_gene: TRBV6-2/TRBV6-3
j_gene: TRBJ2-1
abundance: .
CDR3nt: TGTGCCAGCAGTCGCACCGCCCAGCGGGGGCTATACAATGAGCAGTTCTTC
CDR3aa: CASSRTAQRGLYNEQFF

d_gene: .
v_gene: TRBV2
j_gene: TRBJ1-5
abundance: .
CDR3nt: TGTGCCAGCAGTGAAGTGGACAGAAATCAGCCCCAGCATTTT
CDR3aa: CASSEVDRNQPQHF

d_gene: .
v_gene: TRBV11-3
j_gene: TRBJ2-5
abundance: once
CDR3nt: TGTGCCAGCAGCTCAACGAGGAGAGTGGGAGAGACCCAGTACTTC
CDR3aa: CASSSTRRVGETQYF

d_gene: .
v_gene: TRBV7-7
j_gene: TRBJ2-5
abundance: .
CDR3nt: TGTGCTAGCAGCTTAGCAAGGACACCTGGGGAGACCCAGTACTTC
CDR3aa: CASSLARTPGETQYF

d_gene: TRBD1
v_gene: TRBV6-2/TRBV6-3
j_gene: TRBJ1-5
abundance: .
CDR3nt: TGTGCCAGCAGCCGACAGGGTTTAGTGGGCCAGCCCCAGCATTTT
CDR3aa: CASSRQGLVGQPQHF

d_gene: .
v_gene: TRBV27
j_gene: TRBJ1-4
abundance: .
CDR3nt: TGTGCCAGCAGTGCGCGACAGGCCTGGGGGGGGGAAAAACTGTTTTTT
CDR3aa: CASSARQAWGGEKLFF

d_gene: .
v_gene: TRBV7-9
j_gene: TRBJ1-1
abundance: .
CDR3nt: TGTGCCAGCAGCCCGGGGTGGAGCCAAATGAACACTGAAGCTTTCTTT
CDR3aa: CASSPGWSQMNTEAFF

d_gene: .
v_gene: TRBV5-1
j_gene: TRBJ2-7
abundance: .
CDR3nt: TGCGCCAGCAGCTTAAAGGGGGAGGGCCGGTACGAGCAGTACTTC
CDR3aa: CASSLKGEGRYEQYF